The source of this T cell receptor beta chain is a study of cytomegalovirus exposure and HLA in healthy donors (dated 2017 in TCRdb). Regarding the research as a whole: An earlier analysis of some 600 of the donors reported 250 to 350 Gb of sequence data and 95 million to 120 million unique TCR beta sequences obtained from around 170 million T cells. Approximately 300 gigabases of sequencing data and 78 million or so unique TCR sequences were included in an early release covering about 620 HLA-typed donors. Of the 300 to 500 genotyped donors, more than 75% were placed in the genetic ancestry cluster associated with self-reported Caucasian donors. The study aimed to test whether cataloging public T cell receptors could reveal signatures of past pathogen exposure. The study profiled the T cell repertoires of 500 to 800 subjects by immunosequencing and related them to cytomegalovirus serostatus. In addition to the first cohort of 650 to 750 subjects, a separate validation cohort of approximately 120 different subjects was used. High-throughput TCR immunosequencing, statistical association of individual TCRs with disease status, and machine learning were combined to predict cytomegalovirus infection status. To study patterns of TCR occurrence, a later analysis re-analyzed previously published TCR beta repertoires from 700 or so donors and added high-resolution HLA genotyping. Rather than drawing on any new phenotypic data, the later analysis identified candidate immune exposures from TCR beta sequences and the way those sequences occurred across donors. An earlier analysis of about 600 of the donors used high-throughput TCR beta sequencing to judge whether each TCR beta V gene segment behaved as functional or pseudogenic. Donor age, sex, ethnicity and CMV serostatus were compiled together with the repertoire data. A later genetic analysis took genome-wide SNP genotypes for about three fifths of the roughly 700 donors and used that subset as a discovery cohort. All discovery cohort repertoires had been generated using a single sequencing platform. Both class I and class II loci were covered by HLA typing, at four-digit resolution. The number of typed donors differed by locus: 629-630 for A, B, C, DRB1 and DQB1; 500 to 550 for DQA1; 606 for DPA1; and about 450 for DPB1. About five DR-DQ haplotypes were treated as single units for association and clustering because of strong linkage in the cohort. On average, roughly 250,000 unique TCR beta nucleotide sequences were sequenced per donor among several hundred genotyped donors of the cohort, with roughly 19% of those sequences being non-productive. General conclusions and limits of the study: A further reported finding was that TCR beta sequences accurately predicted the HLA-A and HLA-B alleles for most subjects in the first cohort. The sequencing pipeline was judged likely to have produced a cluster of highly shared sequence variants as a technical artifact. In a later analysis, HLA-associated TCR beta chains were found to be more clonally expanded and to have lower generation probabilities than equally common non-associated chains. A later analysis found that most CMV-associated TCR beta chains appeared HLA-restricted, with HLA associations seemingly driven largely by CMV exposure. Most TCR sequences were seen in very few donors, while some public TCRs were found in many individuals. In a later analysis, TCR association rates were found to vary across HLA loci, with the most associated TCRs seen for DRB1 alleles and the fewest for HLA-C alleles. Linkage disequilibrium might explain the correlated functional status among segregating V segments, but an unknown experimental factor could not be ruled out. The authors suggested that the approach could potentially be generalized to other disease states and immunological phenotypes. A few of the identified cytomegalovirus-associated TCR beta chains were confirmed in vitro to be specific for cytomegalovirus antigens. The 87-base-pair reads could not distinguish some IMGT-functional V segments, including TRBV6-2 and TRBV6-3, so those segments were excluded. Assigning TCR associations to individual alleles was difficult when HLA alleles, especially DR and DQ, strongly co-occurred. A later genetic analysis associated a missense DCLRE1C variant with V-gene and J-gene trimming of TCR beta chains, and an independent cohort replicated the association. Presence/absence analyses assumed roughly uniform sequencing depth across donors, an assumption that may not hold. The cohort was sequenced for TCR beta chains only, and without alpha or paired-chain data the features that could be detected were limited. HLA typing was unavailable for some donors at each locus, so association tests used only the typed subset. Cytomegalovirus status was reported to be diagnosed by the classifier with high specificity and sensitivity in both the original and validation cohorts. Because counts were too low, about 17 rarely observed V segments, including chromosome 9 orphons, were excluded from the earlier analysis of several hundred of the donors. In a later analysis, some 18,000 TCR beta sequences were associated with specific HLA alleles at a false discovery rate of 0.05. For the cohort, immune exposure information was limited to CMV serostatus. The study listed approximately 150 TCR beta chains as associated with cytomegalovirus. Compared with the roughly 720-donor mean, donors in an Asian-associated ancestry cluster had fewer N-insertions in productive TCRs, according to a later genetic analysis. An earlier analysis of several hundred of the donors showed that most TCR beta V segments appeared in productive rearrangements either about 87% or about 30% of the time, which broadly matched IMGT annotations. A later analysis reported that several top co-occurrence clusters appeared linked to parvovirus B19, influenza, CMV and Epstein-Barr virus.

The protocol used for the library was the immunoSEQ multiplex PCR assay. A mixture of 60 forward primers for TCR Vbeta segments and 13 reverse primers for TCR Jbeta segments was used in the multiplex PCR. The CDR3 region of rearranged TCR beta genes was amplified from genomic DNA by a multiplex PCR assay. The Illumina HiSeq System was used to sequence the amplified TCR beta libraries as 87-base-pair reads. As for the authors' bioinformatics: A later analysis tallied some 79 million unique TCR beta chains across the 650 to 750 repertoires, and about 10 million of those chains were shared by two or more donors. Raw reads were error-corrected and collapsed into unique sequences with a nearest-neighbor algorithm that merged closely related sequences to remove PCR and sequencing errors. CDR3 sequences were aligned to IMGT reference sequences to assign V, D and J gene segments. Each retained sequence needed at least a six-nucleotide match to both a V gene segment and a J gene segment. A rearrangement counted as productive if the CDR3 had no stop codons and remained in frame with V and J, and every other rearrangement counted as non-productive. CDR3 was defined according to IMGT convention as the region running from the second conserved V-encoded cysteine to the conserved J-encoded phenylalanine. The earlier analysis of fewer than 750 of the donors excluded sequences that lacked an unambiguous match to a single V gene segment. In an earlier analysis of 450 to 700 of the donors, V segments were called functional above 56.7% productive rearrangements and were called segregating when the between-donor standard deviation exceeded 5%. To diagnose cytomegalovirus status from the catalog of TCR beta chain sequences, a statistical classification framework was built. A later analysis assigned V and J genes by comparing TCR nucleotide sequences with IMGT/GENE-DB human TR gene sequences. The TCRdist pipeline was used in a later analysis to assign CDR3 sequences and most-parsimonious VDJ recombination scenarios. In a later analysis, each TCR beta chain was defined by its CDR3 amino acid sequence together with its V-gene family, and reads lacking a unique V-gene family were excluded. As a way to deal with suspected cross-contamination and a sequencing artifact, a later analysis dropped 500 to 700 nucleotide sequences that were highly shared and had low generation probability. In a later analysis, a clonal expansion index for each public chain was calculated from normalized within-repertoire ranks of inferred template counts. A later analysis computed generation probabilities with a VDJ recombination model fitted to out-of-frame rearrangements, and checked the results against IGoR. In a later analysis, TCR-TCR, TCR-HLA and TCR-CMV co-occurrence was scored with hypergeometric tests, and a repertoire-size bias correction was applied to TCR pairs. False discovery rates were estimated in a later analysis by permuting HLA or CMV assignments 20 times. A later analysis grouped co-occurring TCRs with DBSCAN, adding TCRdist sequence similarity when clustering within HLA-allele-positive subsets. Repertoires with fewer than 30,000 or more than 120,000 public chains, plus five repertoires with anomalous nucleotide sharing, were excluded from co-occurrence clustering. The immuneACCESS repertoire file appears here via TCRdb, limited to in-frame rearrangements. These files lack a portion of the clones; in checked studies, under half of the deficit traces to unresolved V genes, and the cause of the others is not known. V and J calls and clone size are copied from that table; D and trimming were computed from the DNA. This sample comprises about 300,000 clones, approximately 90% of them detected only once. The ten largest clones represent around 4.2% of the sample.

The cohort comprised fewer than 700 healthy bone marrow donors. All cohort members were sampled while nominally healthy, although unrecorded immune exposures were likely present. The donor was CMV seropositive and belonged to the group of about 290 seropositive cohort members. A peripheral blood sample was provided by each donor, and peripheral blood mononuclear cells were used for TCR beta sequencing. The Qiagen DNeasy Blood Extraction Kit was used to extract genomic DNA from the blood cell samples. Concerning this clone itself: The clone's antigen remains unknown. Within one base of it there is no much larger clone, and no base qualities were kept.

There are 14 amino acids in the CDR3, from cysteine to phenylalanine inclusive. Kept here is only the CDR3 DNA, which spans 42 bases and is read in frame from base 1. Ends trimmed: V by 4 bases, J by 4 bases; bases unmatched to a gene: 3. Via the germline V gene, CDR1 is SGDLS and CDR2 YYNGEE. This clonotype was obtained from a man aged 40-49 years in good health and CMV-seropositive. The chain couples TRBV9 to TRBJ2-1, with TRBD2 matching 9 junction bases. The specimen sequenced was PBMCs. The CDR3: CASSLTSGYNEQFF. The nucleotides read TGTGCCAGCAGCCTGACTAGCGGTTACAATGAGCAGTTCTTC.